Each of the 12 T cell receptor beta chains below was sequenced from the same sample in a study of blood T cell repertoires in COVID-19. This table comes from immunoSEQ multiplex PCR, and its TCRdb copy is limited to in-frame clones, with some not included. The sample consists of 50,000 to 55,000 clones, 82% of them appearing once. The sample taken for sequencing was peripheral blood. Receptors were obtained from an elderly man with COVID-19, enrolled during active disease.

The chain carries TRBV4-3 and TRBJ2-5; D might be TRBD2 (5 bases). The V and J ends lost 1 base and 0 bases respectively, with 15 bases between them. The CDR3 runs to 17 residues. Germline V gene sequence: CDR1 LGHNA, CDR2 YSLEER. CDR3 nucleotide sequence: TGCGCCAGCAGCCAAGGGCCCCCAGGAGGAGACCAAGAGACCCAGTACTTC. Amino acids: CASSQGPPGGDQETQYF.

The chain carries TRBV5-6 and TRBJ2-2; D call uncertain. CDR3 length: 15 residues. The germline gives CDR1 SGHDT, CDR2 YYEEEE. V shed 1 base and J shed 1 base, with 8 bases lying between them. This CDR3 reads CASSLSPGNTGELFF. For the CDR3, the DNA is TGTGCCAGCAGCTTGTCCCCGGGGAACACCGGGGAGCTGTTTTTT.

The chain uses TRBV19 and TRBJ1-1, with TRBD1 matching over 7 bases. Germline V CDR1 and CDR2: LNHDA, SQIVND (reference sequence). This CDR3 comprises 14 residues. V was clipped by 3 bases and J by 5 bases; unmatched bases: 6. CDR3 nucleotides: TGTGCCAGTAGTATCCCATACAGGGGAACTGAAGCTTTCTTT. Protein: CASSIPYRGTEAFF.

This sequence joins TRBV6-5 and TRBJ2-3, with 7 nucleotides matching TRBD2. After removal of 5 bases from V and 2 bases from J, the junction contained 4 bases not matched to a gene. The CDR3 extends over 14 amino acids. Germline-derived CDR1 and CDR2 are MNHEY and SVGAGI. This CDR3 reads CASSPGLITDTQYF. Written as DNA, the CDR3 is TGTGCCAGCAGTCCGGGACTAATCACAGATACGCAGTATTTT.

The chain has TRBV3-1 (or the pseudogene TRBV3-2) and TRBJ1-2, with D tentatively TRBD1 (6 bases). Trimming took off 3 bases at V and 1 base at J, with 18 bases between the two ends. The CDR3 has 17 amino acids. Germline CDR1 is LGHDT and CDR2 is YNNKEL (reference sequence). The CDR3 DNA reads TGTGCCAGCAGCCACGCCCCTAGGGGGAGTAATAACTATGGCTACACCTTC. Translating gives CASSHAPRGSNNYGYTF.

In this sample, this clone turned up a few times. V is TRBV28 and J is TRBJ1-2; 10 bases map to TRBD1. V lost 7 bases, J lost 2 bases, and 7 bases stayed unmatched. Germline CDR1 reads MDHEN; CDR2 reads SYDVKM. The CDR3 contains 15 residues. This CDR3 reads CASTTGQGRNYGYTF. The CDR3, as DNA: TGTGCCAGCACTACGGGACAGGGGAGGAACTATGGCTACACCTTC.

The CDR3 is CASSFIEGGTEAFF. DNA of the CDR3: TGTGCCAGCAGCTTTATAGAGGGGGGGACTGAAGCTTTCTTT. The chain employs TRBV5-6 and TRBJ1-1; TRBD1 is a possible D gene (6 bases). V gave up 2 bases and J gave up 5 bases, with 13 bases separating them. Germline CDR1 SGHDT, CDR2 YYEEEE. This CDR3 region has 14 residues. Full variable domain (outside the CDR3, taken from reference TRBV5-6 and TRBJ1-1): DAGVTQSPTHLIKTRGQQVTLRCSPKSGHDTVSWYQQALGQGPQFIFQYYEEEERQRGNFPDRFSGHQFPNYSSELNVNALLLGDSALYLCASSFIEGGTEAFFGQGTRLTVV.

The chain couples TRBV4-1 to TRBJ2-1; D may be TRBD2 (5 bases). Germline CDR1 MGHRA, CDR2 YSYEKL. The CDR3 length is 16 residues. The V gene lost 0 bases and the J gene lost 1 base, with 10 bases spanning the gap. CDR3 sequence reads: CASSQEGSASYNEQFF. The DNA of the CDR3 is TGCGCCAGCAGCCAAGAGGGTAGCGCTTCCTACAATGAGCAGTTCTTC.

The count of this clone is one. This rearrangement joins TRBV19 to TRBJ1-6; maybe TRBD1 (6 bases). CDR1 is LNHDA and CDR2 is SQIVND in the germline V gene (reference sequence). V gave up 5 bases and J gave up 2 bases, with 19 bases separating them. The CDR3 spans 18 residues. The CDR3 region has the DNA TGTGCCAGTAGTCCTCGGGACAACGATTACACCTATAATTCACCCCTCCACTTT. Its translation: CASSPRDNDYTYNSPLHF.

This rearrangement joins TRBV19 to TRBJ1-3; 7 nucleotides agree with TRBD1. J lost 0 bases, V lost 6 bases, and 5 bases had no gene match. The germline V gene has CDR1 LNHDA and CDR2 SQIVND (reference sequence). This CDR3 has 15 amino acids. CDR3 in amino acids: CASRYRGRSGNTIYF. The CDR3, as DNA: TGTGCCAGTAGATACAGGGGACGCTCTGGAAACACCATATATTTT. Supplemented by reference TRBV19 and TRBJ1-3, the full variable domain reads DGGITQSPKYLFRKEGQNVTLSCEQNLNHDAMYWYRQDPGQGLRLIYYSQIVNDFQKGDIAEGYSVSREKKESFPLTVTSAQKNPTAFYLCASRYRGRSGNTIYFGEGSWLTVV.

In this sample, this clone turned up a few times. The CDR3 sequence: CASSPLAEDTEAFF. Written as DNA, the CDR3 is TGTGCCAGCTCACCACTTGCGGAGGACACTGAAGCTTTCTTT. This chain links TRBV18 with TRBJ1-1; D unresolved. The V and J ends lost 1 base and 3 bases respectively, with 9 bases between them. CDR1 KGHSH and CDR2 LQKENI come from the germline V gene. The CDR3 has 14 residues.

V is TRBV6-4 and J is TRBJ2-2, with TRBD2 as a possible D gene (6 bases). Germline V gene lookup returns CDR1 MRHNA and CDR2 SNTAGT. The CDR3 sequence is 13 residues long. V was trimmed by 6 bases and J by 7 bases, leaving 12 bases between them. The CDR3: CASSVFGGGELFF. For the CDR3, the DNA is TGTGCCAGCAGCGTTTTCGGGGGCGGGGAGCTGTTTTTT.